The source of this T cell receptor (beta chain) is a study of human T cells and chemical hapten exposure. As for the study in general: Patch tests applied 0.01% DPC to the upper back and were scored after 6 days.

This CDR3 is built from 14 residues. CDR1 is LNHDA and CDR2 is SQIVND in the germline V gene (reference sequence). With 10 bases removed from V and 5 bases from J, the gap between germline ends came to 21 bases. To note about this clonotype: The antigen is unknown.

Time point meaning: patch test 3, about 24 weeks after DPC sensitization. Treatment here: therapeutic diphenylcyclopropenone sensitization with weekly scalp DPC. It was unfractionated whole blood from which total RNA was extracted. General study findings and limits: Patch test scores rose with PT1 expanded TCR counts, a positive correlation.

TCRdb analysed the RACE reads with MiXCR anew, one entry per CDR3 protein. The sample yields 40,000 or so distinct CDR3 sequences, roughly 13% seen once. V and J are TRBV19 and TRBJ2-7; perhaps TRBD2 as D (6 bases). This specimen consisted of whole blood, obtained in connection with sensitization to the hapten diphenylcyclopropenone (DPC). The TCR sequence derives from a woman aged 40 to 50 with alopecia areata. Some clones in this sample may be carry-over from other donors' samples. CDR3 in DNA: TGTGCCACTAGAGCTTACTTGCGCGGGAACGAGCAGTACTTC. Encoded protein: CATRAYLRGNEQYF.